This T cell receptor (beta chain) was obtained from a study of CD8 T cells in ankylosing spondylitis. This clonotype was seen many times. What it binds is not known. Preparation of TCR beta libraries was done by quantitative 5'-RACE with molecular barcodes. TCRdb re-called the 5' RACE reads with MiXCR, one entry per CDR3 protein. The sample lists 150,000 to 200,000 distinct CDR3 sequences; around a tenth were seen once. V lost 2 bases to trimming and J lost 0 bases, with 5 bases between them. The length of the CDR3 is 14 residues. Germline assignment: CDR1 MNHEY and CDR2 SVGAGI. General study findings and limits: Characteristic of ankylosing spondylitis blood, it appeared, was a TCR beta motif comprising about 8 highly homologous variants. As for the disease-linked clones, they showed a CD8+ phenotype and occurred at relatively low frequencies in peripheral blood.

The J gene is TRBJ2-1, the V gene TRBV6-5; D not resolved. The sample comprised blood, either unsorted or a sorted T cell fraction (not recorded which). The source is a male donor with ankylosing spondylitis or in good health (not recorded which). The CDR3 loop reads CASSYDLSYNEQFF. The DNA of the CDR3 is TGTGCCAGCAGTTACGACCTCTCCTACAATGAGCAGTTCTTC.